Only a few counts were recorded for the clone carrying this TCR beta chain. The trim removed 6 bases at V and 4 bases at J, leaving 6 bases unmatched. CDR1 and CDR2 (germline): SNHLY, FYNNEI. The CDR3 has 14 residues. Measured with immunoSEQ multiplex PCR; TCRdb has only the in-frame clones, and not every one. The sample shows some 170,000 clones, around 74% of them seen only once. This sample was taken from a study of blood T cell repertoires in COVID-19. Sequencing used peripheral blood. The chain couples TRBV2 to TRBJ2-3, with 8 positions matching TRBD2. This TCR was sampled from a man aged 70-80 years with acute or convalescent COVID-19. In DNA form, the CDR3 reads TGTGCCAGCAGCCTCGGGACTAGTGCAGATACGCAGTATTTT. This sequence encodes CASSLGTSADTQYF.